The rows below give T cell receptor beta chains drawn from one sample of a study of T cell changes during pregnancy in multiple sclerosis. Method: immunoSEQ multiplex PCR; TCRdb's copy keeps in-frame clones and lacks some. The sample records tens of thousands of clones, roughly 90% being singletons. Specimen: CD4+ T cells from peripheral blood mononuclear cells, collected in the second trimester of pregnancy. The source of these receptors is a female donor with multiple sclerosis, enrolled in a pregnancy study. Each CDR3 is given with its conserved first and last residue. A D gene is named only where the DNA matches it firmly. Part of the rows lack a size; the others show once, few, many or a class for expanded clones.

TRBJ2-5	-	-	TRBV14	TGTGCCAGCAGCCAAGACGGTGGCGGATGGACCCAGTACTTC	CASSQDGGGWTQYF
TRBJ1-5	TRBD1	-	TRBV27	TGTGCCAGCAGTTTAGGGACAGGGAATCAGCCCCAGCATTTT	CASSLGTGNQPQHF
TRBJ2-7	-	-	TRBV5-8	TGTGCCAGCACCACCTGGGGGGGCAGGGGGCTGCGGGAGCAGTACTTC	CASTTWGGRGLREQYF
TRBJ1-1	-	-	TRBV21-1	TGTGCCAGCAGCTCGCACACAGGGGACACTGAAGCTTTCTTT	CASSSHTGDTEAFF
TRBJ2-3	TRBD1	-	TRBV10-2	TGCGCCAGCAGTGAATCCGGGACAGGGGCGAGCACAGATACGCAGTATTTT	CASSESGTGASTDTQYF
TRBJ1-1	TRBD1	-	TRBV7-2	TGTGCCAGCAGCTTAGCAAGACAGGGAGAAGCTTTCTTT	CASSLARQGEAFF
TRBJ2-1	TRBD2	-	TRBV2	TGTGCCAGCAGTGATTCGGAACTAGCGGGTGGCAATGAGCAGTTCTTC	CASSDSELAGGNEQFF
TRBJ2-7	-	-	TRBV20-1	TGCAGTGCCCGAGACAGCTACGAGCAGTACTTC	CSARDSYEQYF
TRBJ2-7	-	once	TRBV9	TGTGCCAGCAGCGTAGTGTCAGGGGCCCTCCGGGGCGAGCAGTACTTC	CASSVVSGALRGEQYF
TRBJ2-7	-	once	TRBV12-5	TGTGCTAGTGGTTTGATGGTCGCCCGAGATTACGAGCAGTACTTC	CASGLMVARDYEQYF
TRBJ2-1	TRBD1	-	TRBV7-9	TGTGCCAGCAGCTTGTTTTGGACAGGGGAAAGCTCCTACAATGAGCAGTTCTTC	CASSLFWTGESSYNEQFF
TRBJ1-1	-	once	TRBV7-8	TGTGCCAGCAGCTTAGGGCATACGGGGAACACTGAAGCTTTCTTT	CASSLGHTGNTEAFF
TRBJ1-1	-	-	TRBV10-3	TGTGCCATCAGTCAGGAGGGAAGAACTGAAGCTTTCTTT	CAISQEGRTEAFF
TRBJ1-1	-	-	TRBV18	TGTGCCAGCTCACCACGCGATGGGAGGGGCACTGAAGCTTTCTTT	CASSPRDGRGTEAFF
TRBJ2-1	TRBD1	-	TRBV7-2	TGTGCCAGCAGCCCACTCGGAGGGACAGGGAACAGTGAGCAGTTCTTC	CASSPLGGTGNSEQFF
TRBJ1-1	-	-	TRBV7-8	TGTGCCAGCAGGAGAGGGTTGAATTTAGGGGCTTTCTTT	CASRRGLNLGAFF
TRBJ1-1	-	-	TRBV7-9	TGTGCCAGCAGCTTTCTCTCCTTGAACACTGAAGCTTTCTTT	CASSFLSLNTEAFF
TRBJ2-5	-	-	TRBV19	TGTGCCAGTAGTAGGGGAGTACACCAAGAGACCCAGTACTTC	CASSRGVHQETQYF
TRBJ1-2	TRBD1	-	TRBV2	TGTGCCAGCGACCGGGACAGAACTAACTATGGCTACACCTTC	CASDRDRTNYGYTF
TRBJ1-3	TRBD1	-	TRBV6-1	TGTGCCAGCAGTGCTCGAGCCGGGACAGGGGAAAACACCATATATTTT	CASSARAGTGENTIYF
TRBJ1-2	TRBD1	once	TRBV7-8	TGTGCCAGCAGCTCAGACGGGACAGTCACTAACTATGGCTACACCTTC	CASSSDGTVTNYGYTF
TRBJ2-7	TRBD2	-	TRBV11-2	TGTGCCAGCAGCTTTGGGACTAGATACGAGCAGTACTTC	CASSFGTRYEQYF
TRBJ2-3	-	-	TRBV10-1	TGCGCCAGCAGTGACGGCGGGGAACCAGATACGCAGTATTTT	CASSDGGEPDTQYF
TRBJ2-3	TRBD1	-	TRBV19	TGTGCCAGTAGCCGGGACAGTCTAGATACGCAGTATTTT	CASSRDSLDTQYF
TRBJ1-2	TRBD1	once	TRBV28	TGTGCCAGCGCGAAGGGACAGGGAGATGGCTACACCTTC	CASAKGQGDGYTF
TRBJ1-1	-	-	TRBV6-5	TGTGCCAGCACGCATCGTGAGGGGAACACTGAAGCTTTCTTT	CASTHREGNTEAFF
TRBJ2-5	TRBD2	-	TRBV7-7	TGTGCCAGCAGCTCAAGCGGGAGCCGGGAGACCCAGTACTTC	CASSSSGSRETQYF
TRBJ1-5	-	-	TRBV18	TGTGCCAGCTCCCCCGAGGGGGTCGGCAATCAGCCCCAGCATTTT	CASSPEGVGNQPQHF
TRBJ2-6	TRBD1	-	TRBV7-7	TGTGCCAGCAGCCCGGGGACAGGGCTTTCCGGGGCCAACGTCCTGACTTTC	CASSPGTGLSGANVLTF
TRBJ1-2	-	-	TRBV4-3	TGCGCCAGCAGACAGGGAACTAACTATGGCTACACCTTC	CASRQGTNYGYTF
TRBJ1-1	-	-	TRBV7-8	TGTGCCAGCAGCTTACCTCCCAAGCCTCGGACTGAAGCTTTCTTT	CASSLPPKPRTEAFF
TRBJ2-2	-	-	TRBV4-1	TGCGCCAGCAGTCCAAGTCGAGCGCGGAAGCTCCGCGGGACCGGGGAGCTGTTTTTT	CASSPSRARKLRGTGELFF
TRBJ1-4	-	-	TRBV6-1	TGTGCCAGCAGTGATTCATGGGGGCATCGGGAAAAACTGTTTTTT	CASSDSWGHREKLFF
TRBJ1-1	TRBD1	-	TRBV19	TGTGCCAGTAGTGCGACAGGGGTTTACACTGAAGCTTTCTTT	CASSATGVYTEAFF
TRBJ2-7	-	-	TRBV5-7	TGTGCCAGCAGCCAGACAGATCCGGGACTCTTATCCTACGAGCAGTACTTC	CASSQTDPGLLSYEQYF
TRBJ1-3	-	few	TRBV6-5	TGTGCCAGCAGGAGGGATACGGCGCGTGGAAACACCATATATTTT	CASRRDTARGNTIYF
TRBJ2-3	-	-	TRBV4-1	TGCGCCAGCAGCCAAGGGTCATTGGGGCCCGCGGCAGATACGCAGTATTTT	CASSQGSLGPAADTQYF